Detailed here is one TCR beta chain. RNA, once extracted, was reverse transcribed into cDNA for use as the sequencing template. TCRdb's copy holds only in-frame clones and misses some; the assay was immunoSEQ multiplex PCR. This sample has about 130,000 clones; around 60% occur once, and the top ten carry around 6.6%. The germline V gene has CDR1 MNHEY and CDR2 SVGAGI. Trimming stripped 11 bases from V and 5 bases from J, with 21 bases between. The CDR3 length is 14 residues. Sorting separated CD4+ and CD8+ T cells out of PBMCs. This sample is drawn from a study of CD8+ T cells in alopecia areata. The receptor was derived from a human donor with alopecia areata. The source was CD4+ T cells sorted from blood, collected at week 0. V and J are TRBV6-5 and TRBJ2-5, with D possibly being TRBD1 (6 bases). CDR3 residues: CAVTGQGGFETQYF. CDR3 in DNA: TGTGCCGTAACAGGGCAGGGTGGTTTCGAGACCCAGTACTTC.